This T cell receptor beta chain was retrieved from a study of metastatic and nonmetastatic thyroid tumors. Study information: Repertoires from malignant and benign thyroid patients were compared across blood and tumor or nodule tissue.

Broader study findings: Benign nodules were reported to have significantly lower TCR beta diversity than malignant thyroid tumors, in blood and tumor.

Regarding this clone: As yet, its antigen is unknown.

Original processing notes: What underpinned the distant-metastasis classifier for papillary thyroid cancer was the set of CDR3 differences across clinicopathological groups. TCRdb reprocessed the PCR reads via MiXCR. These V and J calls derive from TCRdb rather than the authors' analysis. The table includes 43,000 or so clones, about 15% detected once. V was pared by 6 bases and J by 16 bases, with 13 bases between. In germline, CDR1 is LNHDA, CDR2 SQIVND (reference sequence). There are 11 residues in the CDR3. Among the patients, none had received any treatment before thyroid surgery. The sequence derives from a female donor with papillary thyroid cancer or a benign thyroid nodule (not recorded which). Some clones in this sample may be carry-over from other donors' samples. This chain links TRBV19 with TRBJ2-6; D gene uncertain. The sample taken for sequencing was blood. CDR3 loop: CASSTGGPLTF. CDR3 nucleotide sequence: TGTGCCAGTAGCACCGGTGGGCCTCTGACTTTC.